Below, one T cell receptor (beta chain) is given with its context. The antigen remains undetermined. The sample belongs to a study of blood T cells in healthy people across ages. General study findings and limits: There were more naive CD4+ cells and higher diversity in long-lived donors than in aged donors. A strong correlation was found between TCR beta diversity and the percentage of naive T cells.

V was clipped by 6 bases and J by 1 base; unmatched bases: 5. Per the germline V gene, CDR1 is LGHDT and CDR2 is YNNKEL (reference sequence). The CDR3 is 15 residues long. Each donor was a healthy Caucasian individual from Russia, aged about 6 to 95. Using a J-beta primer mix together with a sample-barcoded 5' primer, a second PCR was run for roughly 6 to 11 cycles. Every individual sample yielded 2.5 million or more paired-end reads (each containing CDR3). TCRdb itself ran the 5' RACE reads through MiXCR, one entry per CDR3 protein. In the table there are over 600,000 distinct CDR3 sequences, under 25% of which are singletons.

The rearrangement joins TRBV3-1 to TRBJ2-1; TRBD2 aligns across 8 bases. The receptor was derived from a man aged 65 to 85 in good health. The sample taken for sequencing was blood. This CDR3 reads CASRYGGGSYNEQFF. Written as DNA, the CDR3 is TGTGCCAGCAGATACGGGGGGGGTTCCTACAATGAGCAGTTCTTC.